The clone carrying this TCR beta chain was seen ten or more times. Antigen specificity is unknown. CDR1 and CDR2 from the germline V gene are SGHVS and FQNEAQ. The CDR3 length is 16 residues. V dropped 2 bases and J dropped 2 bases, with 14 bases sitting between them. This entry is derived from a study of spatial heterogeneity in lung cancer. The wider study: A unique TCR and UMI combination showed up more than ten times in raw reads, on average. The study, taken as a whole, reports: Tumors with more nonsynonymous mutations had more expanded intratumoral alpha and beta TCRs.

One entry per CDR3 protein, called by TCRdb with MiXCR from the 5' RACE reads. The sample has about 27,000 distinct CDR3 sequences; about 7.6% are singletons. Sample time point: sample taken at primary tumor resection. Tumor, nontumor lung or frozen PBMC supplied whole RNA that was sequenced unsorted. This clonotype originated in a male donor with early-stage non-small cell lung cancer. The sequenced sample was lung tumor tissue, obtained at surgery. The V gene is TRBV7-8, the J gene TRBJ2-3; D tentatively fits TRBD1 or TRBD2 (5 bases each). CDR3 sequence (DNA): TGTGCCAGCAGCTTAAGATATGGGGGAACCACAGATACGCAGTATTTT. It specifies CASSLRYGGTTDTQYF.